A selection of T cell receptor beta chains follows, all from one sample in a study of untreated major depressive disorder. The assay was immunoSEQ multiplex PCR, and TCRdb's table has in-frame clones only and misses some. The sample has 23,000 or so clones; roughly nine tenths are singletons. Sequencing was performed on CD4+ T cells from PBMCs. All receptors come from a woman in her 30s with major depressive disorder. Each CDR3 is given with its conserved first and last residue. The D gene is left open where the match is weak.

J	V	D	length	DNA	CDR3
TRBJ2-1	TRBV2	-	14	TGTGCCAGCAGGGCTTGGCCCTCCTACAATGAGCAGTTCTTC	CASRAWPSYNEQFF
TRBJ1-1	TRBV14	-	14	TGTGCCAGCAGCCAAGTTAGTTTGGGTTCTGAAGCTTTCTTT	CASSQVSLGSEAFF
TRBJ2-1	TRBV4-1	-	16	TGCGCCAGCAGCCAAGCTGCCGTGAGCTCCTACAATGAGCAGTTCTTC	CASSQAAVSSYNEQFF
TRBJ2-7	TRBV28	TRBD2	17	TGTGCCAGCAGTTTATGGGGACTAGCCGGGAGCTCCTACGAGCAGTACTTC	CASSLWGLAGSSYEQYF
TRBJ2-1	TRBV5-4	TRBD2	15	TGTGCCAGCAGCCTAATACTAGCGGGAGTGACTGAGCAGTTCTTC	CASSLILAGVTEQFF
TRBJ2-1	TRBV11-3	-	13	TGTGCCAGCAGCTTTAACTGGAGAGATGAGCAGTTCTTC	CASSFNWRDEQFF
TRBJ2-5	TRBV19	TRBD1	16	TGTGCCAGTAGCCCCAGGGACAGGGCCGCTCAAGAGACCCAGTACTTC	CASSPRDRAAQETQYF
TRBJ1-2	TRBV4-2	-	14	TGTGCCAGCAGCAACGTGGGGTTAAACTATGGCTACACCTTC	CASSNVGLNYGYTF
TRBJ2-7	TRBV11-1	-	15	TGTGCCAGCAGCTCTGGACCCTTGAGCGGAGACGAGCAGTACTTC	CASSSGPLSGDEQYF
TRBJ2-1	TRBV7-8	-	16	TGTGCCAGCAGCTTAGGCAGGGCTAGGGGTTTCAATGAGCAGTTCTTC	CASSLGRARGFNEQFF